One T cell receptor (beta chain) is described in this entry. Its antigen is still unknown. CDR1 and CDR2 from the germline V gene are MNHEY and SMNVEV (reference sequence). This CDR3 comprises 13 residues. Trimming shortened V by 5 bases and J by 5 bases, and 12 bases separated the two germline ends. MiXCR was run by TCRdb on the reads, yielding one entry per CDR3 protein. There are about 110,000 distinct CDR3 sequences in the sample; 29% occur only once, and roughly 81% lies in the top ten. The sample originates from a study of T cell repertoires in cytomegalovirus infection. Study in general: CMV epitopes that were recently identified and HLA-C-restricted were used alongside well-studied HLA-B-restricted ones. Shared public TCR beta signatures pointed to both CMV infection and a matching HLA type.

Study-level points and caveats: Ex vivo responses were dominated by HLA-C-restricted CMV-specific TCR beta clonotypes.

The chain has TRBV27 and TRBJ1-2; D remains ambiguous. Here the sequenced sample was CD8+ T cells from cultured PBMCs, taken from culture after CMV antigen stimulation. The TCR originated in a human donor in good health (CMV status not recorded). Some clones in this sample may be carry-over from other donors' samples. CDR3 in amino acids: CASSPLNVYGYTF. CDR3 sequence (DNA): TGTGCCAGCAGTCCATTGAACGTTTATGGCTACACCTTC.